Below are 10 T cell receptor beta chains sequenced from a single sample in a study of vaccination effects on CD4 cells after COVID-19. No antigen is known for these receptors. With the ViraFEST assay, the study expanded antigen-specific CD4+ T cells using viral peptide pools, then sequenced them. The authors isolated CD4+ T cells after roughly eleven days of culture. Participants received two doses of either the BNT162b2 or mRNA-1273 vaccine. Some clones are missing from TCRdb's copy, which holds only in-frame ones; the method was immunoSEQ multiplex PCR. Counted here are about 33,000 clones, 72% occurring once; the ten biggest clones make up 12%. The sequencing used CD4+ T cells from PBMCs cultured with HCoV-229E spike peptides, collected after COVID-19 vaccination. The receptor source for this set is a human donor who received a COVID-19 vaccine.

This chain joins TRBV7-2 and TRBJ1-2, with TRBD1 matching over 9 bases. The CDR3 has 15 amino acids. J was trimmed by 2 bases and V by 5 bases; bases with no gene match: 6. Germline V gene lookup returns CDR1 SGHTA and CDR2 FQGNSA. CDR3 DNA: TGTGCCAGCAGCCCATTTGGGACAGGGAACTATGGCTACACCTTC. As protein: CASSPFGTGNYGYTF.

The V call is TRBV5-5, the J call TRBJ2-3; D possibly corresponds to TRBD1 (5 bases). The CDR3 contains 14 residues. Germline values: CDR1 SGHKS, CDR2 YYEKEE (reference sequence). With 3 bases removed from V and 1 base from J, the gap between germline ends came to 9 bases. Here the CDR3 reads CASSSVQGTDTQYF. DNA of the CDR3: TGTGCCAGCAGCTCCGTACAGGGCACAGATACGCAGTATTTT.

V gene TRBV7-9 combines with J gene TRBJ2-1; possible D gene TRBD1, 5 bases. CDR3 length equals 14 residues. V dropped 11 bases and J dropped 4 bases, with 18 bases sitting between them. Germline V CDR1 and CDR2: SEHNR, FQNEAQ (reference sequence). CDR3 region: CASQTAQLYNEQFF. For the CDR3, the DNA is TGTGCCTCCCAGACAGCACAGCTTTACAATGAGCAGTTCTTC.

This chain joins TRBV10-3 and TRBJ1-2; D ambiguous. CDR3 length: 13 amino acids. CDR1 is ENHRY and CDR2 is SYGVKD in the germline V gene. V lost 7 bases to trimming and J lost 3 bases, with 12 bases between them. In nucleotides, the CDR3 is TGTGCCATCACTAGGACTCCTCACTATGGCTACACCTTC. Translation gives CAITRTPHYGYTF.

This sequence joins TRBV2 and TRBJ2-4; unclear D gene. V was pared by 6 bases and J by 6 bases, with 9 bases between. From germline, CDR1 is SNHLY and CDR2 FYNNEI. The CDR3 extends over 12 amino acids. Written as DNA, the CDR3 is TGTGCCAGCAGCCTGGACGGAAACATTCAGTACTTC. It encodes CASSLDGNIQYF. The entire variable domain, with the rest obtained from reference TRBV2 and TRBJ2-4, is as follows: EPEVTQTPSHQVTQMGQEVILRCVPISNHLYFYWYRQILGQKVEFLVSFYNNEISEKSEIFDDQFSVERPDGSNFTLKIRSTKLEDSAMYFCASSLDGNIQYFGAGTRLSVL.

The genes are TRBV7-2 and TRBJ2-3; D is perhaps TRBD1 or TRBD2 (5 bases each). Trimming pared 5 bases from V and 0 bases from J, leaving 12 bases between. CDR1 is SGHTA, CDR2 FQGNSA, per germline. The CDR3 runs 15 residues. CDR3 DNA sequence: TGTGCCAGCAGCGTCTCAGGGAGTAGCACAGATACGCAGTATTTT. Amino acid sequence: CASSVSGSSTDTQYF.

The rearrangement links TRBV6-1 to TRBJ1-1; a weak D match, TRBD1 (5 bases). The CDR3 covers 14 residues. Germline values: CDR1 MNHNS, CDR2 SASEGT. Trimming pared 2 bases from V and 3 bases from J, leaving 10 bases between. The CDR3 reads CASSERGFHTEAFF. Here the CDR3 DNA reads TGTGCCAGCAGTGAACGGGGCTTCCACACTGAAGCTTTCTTT.

CDR3 bases: TGTGCCAGCAGGCCTAGCGGCAAAGAGACCCAGTACTTC. This translates into CASRPSGKETQYF. This sequence joins TRBV6-6 and TRBJ2-5; 7 bases align to TRBD2. The V gene end was trimmed by 6 bases and the J gene end by 3 bases; junction bases not matched to a gene: 4. The CDR3 consists of 13 residues. CDR1 MNHNY and CDR2 SVGAGI come from the germline V gene (reference sequence).

As DNA, the CDR3 is TGTGCCAGCAGTGAATGGACAGGGGCCTATGGCTACACCTTC. Translated, it gives CASSEWTGAYGYTF. The rearrangement links TRBV2 to TRBJ1-2; 9 bases line up with TRBD1. The CDR3 is made up of 14 amino acids. In germline, CDR1 is SNHLY, CDR2 FYNNEI. V shed 2 bases, J shed 4 bases, and the junction held 2 bases outside the gene matches. Together with reference TRBV2 and TRBJ1-2, the CDR3 gives the full variable domain: EPEVTQTPSHQVTQMGQEVILRCVPISNHLYFYWYRQILGQKVEFLVSFYNNEISEKSEIFDDQFSVERPDGSNFTLKIRSTKLEDSAMYFCASSEWTGAYGYTFGSGTRLTVV.

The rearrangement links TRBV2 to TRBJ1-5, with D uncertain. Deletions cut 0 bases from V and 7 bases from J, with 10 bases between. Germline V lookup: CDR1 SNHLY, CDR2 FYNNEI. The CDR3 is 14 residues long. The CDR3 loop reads CASSEATVGQPQHF. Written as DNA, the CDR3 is TGTGCCAGCAGTGAAGCAACGGTGGGACAGCCCCAGCATTTT.